The 15 T cell receptor beta chains presented below share a single source sample, sequenced in a study of T cell responses to AZD1222 COVID-19 vaccine (dated by TCRdb to 2020 to 2022). Interpreted using the paper, the time point label stands for: baseline before first vaccination. Library creation used the immunoSEQ multiplex PCR assay. TCRdb retrieved this table from immuneACCESS and kept in-frame rearrangements only. Not all clones are present; in checked studies, unresolved V genes account for under half, and no reason is known for the remainder. Across this sample there are 95,000 to 150,000 clones, with approximately 92% seen only once. The top ten clonotypes cover 14% of the sample. The specimen was peripheral blood, collected on day 0 of AZD1222 vaccination. These receptors came from an adult in good health.

The chain couples TRBV9 to TRBJ2-3; TRBD2 agrees at 11 bases. CDR1 and CDR2 (germline): SGDLS, YYNGEE. The V and J ends lost 2 bases and 2 bases, in that order; junction bases with no gene match: 13. This CDR3 region has 19 residues. The CDR3 sequence is CASSVVGSGGVGDTDTQYF. CDR3 sequence (DNA): TGTGCCAGCAGCGTGGTAGGTAGCGGGGGGGTAGGAGACACAGATACGCAGTATTTT.

The genes are TRBV5-1 and TRBJ1-1; possibly TRBD1 for D (5 bases). CDR3 length: 14 amino acids. The ends were cut back, 4 bases at V and 1 base at J, with 11 bases in the middle. Germline CDR1 and CDR2: SGHRS and YFSETQ. In nucleotides, the CDR3 is TGCGCCAGCAGCACCGGGACGTCGAACACTGAAGCTTTCTTT. Protein sequence: CASSTGTSNTEAFF.

The chain links TRBV28 to TRBJ1-2; D not resolved. The V end lost 3 bases, the J end lost 7 bases, and 18 bases lay between the germline ends. Germline assignment: CDR1 MDHEN and CDR2 SYDVKM. The CDR3 contains 15 residues. The CDR3 is CASSFREVNGPGYTF. DNA of the CDR3: TGTGCCAGCAGTTTCCGCGAGGTGAACGGCCCTGGCTACACCTTC.

J is TRBJ2-5 and V is TRBV2, with D unclear. This CDR3 contains 14 residues. V was clipped by 8 bases and J by 1 base, with 14 bases between them. Germline values: CDR1 SNHLY, CDR2 FYNNEI. CDR3 DNA sequence: TGTGCCAGCCTCCCCGTCGTCGGCCAAGAGACCCAGTACTTC. Translated: CASLPVVGQETQYF.

A single count supports this clone. The chain joins TRBV27 to TRBJ1-3; D is possibly TRBD1 (5 bases). Trimming took off 4 bases at V and 2 bases at J, with 12 bases between the two ends. Per germline, CDR1 MNHEY and CDR2 SMNVEV (reference sequence). This CDR3 has 15 amino acids. This CDR3 reads CASSSGPSAGNTIYF. CDR3 sequence (DNA): TGTGCCAGCAGTTCAGGGCCCTCGGCTGGAAACACCATATATTTT.

This rearrangement joins TRBV20-1 to TRBJ2-5, with 7 bases matching TRBD1. The ends lost 5 bases at V and 5 bases at J; junction bases unmatched: 2. This CDR3 region has 11 residues. Germline CDR1 and CDR2: DFQATT and SNEGSKA (reference sequence). The CDR3 loop reads CSAVQGETQYF. The CDR3 bases are TGCAGTGCTGTACAGGGGGAGACCCAGTACTTC.

About this clone: The sample carries other DNA sequences with the same CDR3. The gene calls are TRBV6-2 or TRBV6-3 and TRBJ1-2; 7 nucleotides align to TRBD1. Germline V gives CDR1 MNHEY, CDR2 SVGEGT. The CDR3 sequence is 13 residues long. The junction had 1 base not matched to a gene; V was cut back by 2 bases and J by 4 bases. In nucleotides, the CDR3 is TGTGCCAGCAGTTACCGGACAGGCTATGGCTACACCTTC. Encoded protein: CASSYRTGYGYTF.

The V gene is TRBV4-3, the J gene TRBJ1-3; D not resolved. V shed 4 bases and J shed 0 bases, with 10 bases lying between them. CDR1 and CDR2 from the germline V gene are LGHNA and YSLEER. The CDR3 spans 15 residues. The CDR3 sequence: CASSLDITSGNTIYF. The CDR3 bases are TGCGCCAGCAGCCTTGACATTACCTCTGGAAACACCATATATTTT.

This clone was detected only once. The gene calls are TRBV12-3 or TRBV12-4 and TRBJ1-2, with D perhaps matching TRBD1 (5 bases). V was cut by 7 bases and J by 3 bases, with 6 bases left in between. The CDR3 sequence is 11 residues long. The CDR3 loop reads CASTRDYGYTF. The CDR3 bases are TGTGCCAGCACCAGGGACTATGGCTACACCTTC.

V gene TRBV5-1 combines with J gene TRBJ2-3, with TRBD2 matching over 9 bases. The V gene's germline CDR1 is SGHRS and CDR2 YFSETQ. CDR3 size: 15 residues. J gave up 2 bases and V 6 bases, and 7 bases lay outside the gene matches. CDR3 residues: CASTDLAGPTDTQYF. CDR3 nucleotides: TGCGCCAGCACTGATCTAGCGGGGCCCACAGATACGCAGTATTTT. Drawing the rest from reference TRBV5-1 and TRBJ2-3, the complete variable domain is KAGVTQTPRYLIKTRGQQVTLSCSPISGHRSVSWYQQTPGQGLQFLFEYFSETQRNKGNFPGRFSGRQFSNSRSEMNVSTLELGDSALYLCASTDLAGPTDTQYFGPGTRLTVL.

This clone was observed a few times. The rearrangement links TRBV7-2 to TRBJ1-2, with unresolved D. Trimming shortened V by 3 bases and J by 2 bases, and 10 bases separated the two germline ends. Germline values: CDR1 SGHTA, CDR2 FQGNSA. The CDR3 runs 14 residues. CDR3 region: CASSFREKNYGYTF. DNA of the CDR3: TGTGCCAGCAGCTTTAGGGAAAAGAACTATGGCTACACCTTC.

This sequence joins TRBV10-3 and TRBJ2-7; D call uncertain. The length of the CDR3 is 12 residues. Per germline, CDR1 ENHRY and CDR2 SYGVKD. V dropped 6 bases and J dropped 3 bases, with 9 bases sitting between them. CDR3: CAIREDGYEQYF. In nucleotides, the CDR3 is TGTGCCATCAGAGAGGACGGCTACGAGCAGTACTTC.

The chain has TRBV7-8 and TRBJ2-3, with D hard to call. Trimming left V 1 base short and J 6 bases short, with 11 bases between. CDR1 and CDR2 from the germline V gene are SGHVS and FQNEAQ. The CDR3 totals 14 residues. The CDR3 here is CASSLGLPDDTQYF. The CDR3 coding sequence is TGTGCCAGCAGCTTAGGTCTACCAGACGATACGCAGTATTTT.

Only one count was recorded for this clone. The V and J genes are TRBV4-3 and TRBJ1-1, with no clear D. The CDR3 runs 15 residues. Germline V gives CDR1 LGHNA, CDR2 YSLEER. The ends were cut back, 0 bases at V and 1 base at J, with 9 bases in the middle. CDR3 protein: CASSQDGGGNTEAFF. CDR3 nucleotide sequence: TGCGCCAGCAGCCAAGACGGCGGAGGGAACACTGAAGCTTTCTTT.

This clone is a singleton in its sample. The V gene is TRBV11-2, the J gene TRBJ2-7; TRBD1 is a possible D gene (6 bases). With 5 bases removed from V and 0 bases from J, the gap between germline ends came to 14 bases. The CDR3 contains 15 residues. Germline values: CDR1 SGHAT, CDR2 FQNNGV. The CDR3 sequence: CASSPEQGPSYEQYF. Written as DNA, the CDR3 is TGTGCCAGCAGCCCCGAACAGGGTCCCTCCTACGAGCAGTACTTC. Supplemented by reference TRBV11-2 and TRBJ2-7, the full variable domain reads EAGVAQSPRYKIIEKRQSVAFWCNPISGHATLYWYQQILGQGPKLLIQFQNNGVVDDSQLPKDRFSAERLKGVDSTLKIQPAKLEDSAVYLCASSPEQGPSYEQYFGPGTRLTVT.